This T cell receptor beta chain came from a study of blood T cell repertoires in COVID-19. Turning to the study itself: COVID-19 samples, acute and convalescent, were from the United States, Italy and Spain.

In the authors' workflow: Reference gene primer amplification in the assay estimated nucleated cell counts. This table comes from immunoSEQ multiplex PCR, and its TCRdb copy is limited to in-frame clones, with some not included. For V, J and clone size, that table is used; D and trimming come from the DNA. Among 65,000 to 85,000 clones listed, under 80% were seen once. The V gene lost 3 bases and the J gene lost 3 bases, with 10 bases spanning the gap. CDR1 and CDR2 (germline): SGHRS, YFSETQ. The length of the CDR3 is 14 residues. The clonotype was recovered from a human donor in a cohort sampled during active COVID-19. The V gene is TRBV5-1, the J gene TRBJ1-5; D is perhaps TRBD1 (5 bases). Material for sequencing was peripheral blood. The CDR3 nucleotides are TGCGCCAGCAGCTGGGACTTCTACAATCAGCCCCAGCATTTT. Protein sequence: CASSWDFYNQPQHF.